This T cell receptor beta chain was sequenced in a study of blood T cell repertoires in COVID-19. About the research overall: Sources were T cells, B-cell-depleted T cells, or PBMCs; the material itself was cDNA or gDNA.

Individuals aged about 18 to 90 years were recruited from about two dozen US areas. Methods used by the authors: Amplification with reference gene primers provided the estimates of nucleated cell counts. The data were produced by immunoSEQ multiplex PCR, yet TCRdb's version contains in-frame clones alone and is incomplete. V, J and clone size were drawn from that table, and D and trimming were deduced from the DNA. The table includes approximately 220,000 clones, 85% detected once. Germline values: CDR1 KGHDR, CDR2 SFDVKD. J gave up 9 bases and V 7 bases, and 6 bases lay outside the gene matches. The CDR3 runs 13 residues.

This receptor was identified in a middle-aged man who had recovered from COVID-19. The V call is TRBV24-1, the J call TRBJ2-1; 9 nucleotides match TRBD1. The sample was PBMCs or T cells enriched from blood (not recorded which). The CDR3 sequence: CATSGTGTPEQFF. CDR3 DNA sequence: TGTGCCACCAGCGGGACAGGGACCCCTGAGCAGTTCTTC.